This paragraph covers one T cell receptor (beta chain) sequence. What antigen it recognizes has not been identified. No per-base quality is available; no much larger clone lies one base away. The CDR1 and CDR2 encoded by the germline V gene are SGHVS and FQNEAQ. The junction shows trimming of 1 base on V and 2 bases on J, and the gene matches do not reach 4 bases of it. The CDR3 measures 15 amino acids from cysteine to phenylalanine. Only the CDR3 portion is preserved as DNA: 45 bases, with reading frame beginning at the first base. The sample belongs to a study of cytomegalovirus exposure and HLA in healthy donors (dated by TCRdb to about 2017). Background for the entire study: In an earlier analysis of several hundred of the donors, approximately 260 Gb of sequence data and some 120 million unique TCR beta sequences from about 179 million T cells were reported. Genome-wide SNP genotypes for about 55% of the roughly 670 donors were used in a later genetic analysis, which treated that subset as a discovery cohort. Besides the first cohort of approximately 670 subjects, a separate validation cohort made up of 120 different subjects was used. Across approximately 420 genotyped donors of the cohort, an average of approximately 220,000 unique TCR beta nucleotide sequences per donor were sequenced, and roughly a sixth of those sequences were non-productive. High-throughput TCR immunosequencing, statistical association of individual TCRs with disease status, and machine learning were combined to predict cytomegalovirus infection status. Roughly 5 DR-DQ haplotypes were handled as single units for association and clustering because linkage in the cohort was strong. Every repertoire in the discovery cohort had been generated on one and the same sequencing platform. Donor age, sex, ethnicity and CMV serostatus were collected together with the repertoire data. Typing coverage varied by locus: 629-630 donors for A, B, C, DRB1 and DQB1; roughly 520 for DQA1; about 590 for DPA1; roughly 470 for DPB1. An early release covering roughly 580 HLA-typed donors comprised about 310 gigabases of sequencing data and roughly 85 million unique TCR sequences. The study aimed to test whether cataloging public T cell receptors could reveal signatures of past pathogen exposure. Both class I and class II loci were covered by HLA typing, at four-digit resolution. Of the 398 genotyped donors, approximately 83% fell in the genetic ancestry cluster associated with self-reported Caucasian donors. Rather than drawing on any new phenotypic data, the later analysis identified candidate immune exposures from TCR beta sequences and the way those sequences occurred across donors. The study used immunosequencing to profile the T cell repertoires of several hundred subjects and linked those repertoires to cytomegalovirus serostatus. To study patterns of TCR occurrence, a later analysis re-analyzed previously published TCR beta repertoires from around 660 donors and added high-resolution HLA genotyping. In an earlier analysis of roughly 600 of the donors, high-throughput TCR beta sequencing was used to judge whether each TCR beta V gene segment behaved as functional or pseudogenic.

In total, 666 healthy bone marrow donors made up the cohort. At the time of sampling, all cohort members were nominally healthy, though unrecorded immune exposures were likely present. The donor tested CMV seronegative, placing the donor among the roughly 350 seronegative members of the cohort. A peripheral blood sample was provided by each donor, and peripheral blood mononuclear cells were used for TCR beta sequencing. Genomic DNA extraction from the blood cell samples was performed with the Qiagen DNeasy Blood Extraction Kit. The library was obtained by the immunoSEQ multiplex PCR assay. A mixture of 60 forward primers for TCR Vbeta segments and 13 reverse primers for TCR Jbeta segments was used in the multiplex PCR. The CDR3 region of rearranged TCR beta genes was amplified from genomic DNA by a multiplex PCR assay. On the Illumina HiSeq System, the amplified TCR beta libraries were sequenced as 87-base-pair reads. Under the source paper's analysis protocol: Across the roughly 670 repertoires, a later analysis counted around 80 million unique TCR beta chains, approximately 10 million of which were shared by at least two donors. A nearest-neighbor algorithm error-corrected the raw reads and collapsed the reads into unique sequences, merging closely related sequences to remove PCR and sequencing errors. CDR3 sequences were aligned to IMGT reference sequences to assign V, D and J gene segments. For a sequence to be retained, at least a six-nucleotide match to both a V gene segment and a J gene segment was required. Rearrangements were called productive when the CDR3 lacked stop codons and stayed in frame with V and J; all others were non-productive. Following IMGT convention, CDR3 was defined as the stretch from the second conserved V-encoded cysteine up to the conserved J-encoded phenylalanine. In an earlier analysis of some 550 of the donors, sequences lacking an unambiguous match to a single V gene segment were excluded. In an earlier analysis of about 590 of the donors, a V segment was called functional when productive rearrangements were above 56.7%, and segregating when the standard deviation between donors exceeded 5%. A statistical classification framework was built for diagnosing cytomegalovirus status from the catalog of TCR beta chain sequences. A later analysis assigned V and J genes by comparing TCR nucleotide sequences with IMGT/GENE-DB human TR gene sequences. A later analysis assigned CDR3 sequences and most-parsimonious VDJ recombination scenarios with the TCRdist pipeline. In a later analysis, every TCR beta chain was defined by the combination of its CDR3 amino acid sequence and its V-gene family, and reads without a unique V-gene family were dropped. To address suspected cross-contamination and a sequencing artifact, a later analysis removed roughly 640 highly shared, low-generation-probability nucleotide sequences. In a later analysis, a clonal expansion index was calculated for each public chain from normalized within-repertoire ranks of inferred template counts. A later analysis computed generation probabilities with a VDJ recombination model fitted to out-of-frame rearrangements, and checked the results against IGoR. In a later analysis, TCR-TCR, TCR-HLA and TCR-CMV co-occurrence was scored with hypergeometric tests, and a repertoire-size bias correction was applied to TCR pairs. In a later analysis, false discovery rates were estimated by permuting HLA or CMV assignments 20 times. In a later analysis, co-occurring TCRs were grouped using DBSCAN, with TCRdist sequence similarity added in when clustering inside HLA-allele-positive subsets. For co-occurrence clustering, repertoires with fewer than 30,000 or more than 120,000 public chains were excluded, along with a handful of repertoires with anomalous nucleotide sharing. Imported from immuneACCESS, the table was reduced by TCRdb to in-frame sequences with V and J called. These copies leave out some clones; in studies compared against another copy, an unresolved V gene accounts for under half, and the cause of the remainder is not known. That table gives V, J and clone size, and the DNA gave D and trimming. The sample includes 140,000 to 150,000 clones, with around 10% observed a single time. The top ten hold 1.8% of the sample.

General findings and caveats noted by the study authors: A later analysis found that HLA-associated TCR beta chains were more clonally expanded and had lower generation probabilities than equally common non-associated chains. In the study, approximately 160 TCR beta chains were listed as associated with cytomegalovirus. The classifier was reported to diagnose cytomegalovirus status with high specificity and sensitivity in both the original cohort and the validation cohort. A later analysis found that most CMV-associated TCR beta chains appeared HLA-restricted, with HLA associations seemingly driven largely by CMV exposure. HLA typing was unavailable for some donors at each locus, so association tests used only the typed subset. At a false discovery rate of 0.05, a later analysis linked around 15,000 TCR beta sequences to specific HLA alleles. According to the authors, the approach could potentially be generalized to other disease states and immunological phenotypes. In a later genetic analysis, fewer N-insertions in productive TCRs were reported among donors in an Asian-associated ancestry cluster than the roughly 700-donor mean. Strong co-occurrence of HLA alleles, especially DR and DQ, made assigning TCR associations to individual alleles difficult. The 87-base-pair reads could not distinguish some IMGT-functional V segments, including TRBV6-2 and TRBV6-3, so those segments were excluded. A cluster of highly shared sequence variants was judged likely to represent a technical artifact of the sequencing pipeline. In this cohort, only TCR beta chains were sequenced, and detectable features were limited by the absence of alpha or paired-chain data. The only immune exposure information available for the cohort was CMV serostatus. A few of the identified cytomegalovirus-associated TCR beta chains were confirmed in vitro to be specific for cytomegalovirus antigens. The presence/absence analyses assumed that sequencing depth was roughly uniform across donors, and that assumption may not be true. Linkage disequilibrium might explain the correlated functional status among segregating V segments, but an unknown experimental factor could not be excluded. A further reported finding was that TCR beta sequences accurately predicted the HLA-A and HLA-B alleles for most subjects in the first cohort. According to a later analysis, parvovirus B19, influenza, CMV and Epstein-Barr virus appeared linked to several top co-occurrence clusters. A later analysis found that TCR association rates varied across HLA loci, with DRB1 alleles showing the most associated TCRs and HLA-C alleles the fewest. Most TCR sequences were observed very rarely across donors, whereas some public TCRs were present in many individuals. An earlier analysis of 450 to 750 of the donors showed that most TCR beta V segments appeared in productive rearrangements either about 90% or about 30% of the time, which broadly matched IMGT annotations. In a later genetic analysis, a missense DCLRE1C variant was associated with V-gene and J-gene trimming of TCR beta chains, and the association was replicated in an independent cohort. Because counts were too low, about 15 rarely observed V segments, including chromosome 9 orphons, were left out of the earlier analysis of several hundred of the donors.

Sequencing was carried out using PBMCs. This TCR derives from a man aged 50 to 60 in good health and CMV-seronegative. The receptor chain draws on TRBV7-8 and TRBJ1-1; a stretch of 7 junction bases matches TRBD1. The CDR3 region has the sequence CASSLVKGGNTEAFF. The DNA sequence follows: TGTGCCAGCAGCTTAGTTAAAGGGGGCAACACTGAAGCTTTCTTT.